A single sample is the source of the 12 T cell receptor beta chains below, sequenced in a study of T cell repertoires in cytomegalovirus infection. TCRdb ran MiXCR on the reads and lists one entry per CDR3 protein. The sample includes about 230,000 distinct CDR3 sequences, roughly 22% of them seen just once. The sequenced material came from CD8+ T cells from PBMCs. The receptors originated from a human donor in good health (CMV status not recorded). Some clones in this sample may be carry-over from other donors' samples.

In this sample, this clonotype turned up many times. The rearrangement links TRBV7-2 to TRBJ2-3; D call uncertain. Germline V gene sequence: CDR1 SGHTA, CDR2 FQGNSA. The CDR3 covers 14 residues. The ends were cut back, 2 bases at V and 3 bases at J, with 9 bases in the middle. CDR3 sequence reads: CASSLSYGTDTQYF. CDR3 nucleotides: TGTGCCAGCAGCTTAAGCTATGGGACAGATACGCAGTATTTT.

This clonotype was picked up one time. This chain joins TRBV29-1 and TRBJ1-2; no firm D call. The germline CDR1 and CDR2 sequences are SQVTM and ANQGSEA. V was cut by 6 bases and J by 4 bases, with 9 bases left in between. The CDR3 spans 11 residues. CDR3 sequence: CSVWTGYGYTF. The DNA for the CDR3 is TGCAGCGTGTGGACCGGCTATGGCTACACCTTC.

The V and J genes are TRBV29-1 and TRBJ2-5; D is uncertain. This CDR3 is 13 amino acids long. V lost 3 bases and J lost 2, with 10 bases in between. Germline-derived CDR1 and CDR2 are SQVTM and ANQGSEA. The CDR3 DNA reads TGCAGCGTTGAGTCACTCTTACAAGAGACCCAGTACTTC. This translates into CSVESLLQETQYF.

The CDR3 DNA follows: TGCAGCGTTGAACCCTCGGACAGGGATCCCGGGGAGCTGTTTTTT. Its protein is CSVEPSDRDPGELFF. The J gene is TRBJ2-2, the V gene TRBV29-1; the match to TRBD1 covers 8 bases. The CDR3 consists of 15 residues. Germline V gene lookup returns CDR1 SQVTM and CDR2 ANQGSEA. With 2 bases clipped from V and 6 bases from J, the junction kept 8 bases outside the gene matches.

This clonotype was seen many times. V usage is TRBV6-1 and J usage is TRBJ2-2, with 8 bases aligning to TRBD1. CDR1 and CDR2 (germline): MNHNS, SASEGT. The CDR3 has 16 residues. The V gene end was trimmed by 1 base and the J gene end by 4 bases; junction bases not matched to a gene: 5. As DNA, the CDR3 is TGTGCCAGCAGTGAAGAAAGGACAGGGTTCACCGGGGAGCTGTTTTTT. This translates into CASSEERTGFTGELFF.

At least ten counts were recorded for this clonotype. The rearrangement uses TRBV7-8 and TRBJ2-7, with D possibly matching TRBD2 (6 bases). V was pared by 1 base and J by 7 bases, with 11 bases between. This CDR3 region has 13 residues. Germline CDR1 is SGHVS and CDR2 is FQNEAQ. The CDR3 DNA reads TGTGCCAGCAGCTTAGGGGTCCTAGCGGAGCAGTACTTC. Translated, it gives CASSLGVLAEQYF.

This clonotype was observed at least ten times. This rearrangement joins TRBV5-5 to TRBJ1-2; D gene unclear. CDR1 is SGHKS, CDR2 YYEKEE, per germline (reference sequence). The CDR3 sequence is 14 residues long. The V and J ends lost 2 bases and 4 bases respectively, with 12 bases between them. The DNA for the CDR3 is TGTGCCAGCAGCTTCGGTTCAGATCTCTATGGCTACACCTTC. It codes for CASSFGSDLYGYTF. Full variable domain (missing parts from reference TRBV5-5 and TRBJ1-2): DAGVTQSPTHLIKTRGQQVTLRCSPISGHKSVSWYQQVLGQGPQFIFQYYEKEERGRGNFPDRFSARQFPNYSSELNVNALLLGDSALYLCASSFGSDLYGYTFGSGTRLTVV.

This clonotype appeared a few times. The chain combines TRBV27 with TRBJ1-6, with 8 bases matching TRBD1. The CDR3 length is 16 residues. CDR1 MNHEY and CDR2 SMNVEV come from the germline V gene (reference sequence). V shed 5 bases, J shed 8 bases, and the junction held 11 bases outside the gene matches. The CDR3 DNA is TGTGCCAGCAGTCTCCACCCGGGACAGGCTTATTCACCCCTCCACTTT. This sequence encodes CASSLHPGQAYSPLHF.

V gene TRBV2 combines with J gene TRBJ2-2; 8 nucleotides match TRBD1. After removal of 1 base from V and 4 bases from J, the junction contained 8 bases not matched to a gene. The CDR3 length is 17 residues. The germline CDR1 and CDR2 sequences are SNHLY and FYNNEI. The chain's CDR3 is CASSEGLTGAGTGELFF. In DNA form, the CDR3 reads TGTGCCAGCAGTGAAGGTTTGACAGGGGCGGGCACCGGGGAGCTGTTTTTT.

Here the CDR3 DNA reads TGTGCCAGCAGCCAAGATTTTGGACAGGGACTTCTGGAGACCCAGTACTTC. Amino acids: CASSQDFGQGLLETQYF. V gene TRBV14 combines with J gene TRBJ2-5; TRBD1 matches 8 bases. Germline V lookup: CDR1 SGHDN, CDR2 FVKESK. This CDR3 contains 17 residues. After removal of 0 bases from V and 5 bases from J, the junction contained 11 bases not matched to a gene.

This clonotype was recorded many times. The rearrangement links TRBV6-1 to TRBJ1-2; 9 positions match TRBD1. V was clipped by 5 bases and J by 6 bases; unmatched bases: 10. Germline CDR1 is MNHNS and CDR2 is SASEGT. CDR3 length: 15 residues. For the CDR3, the DNA is TGTGCCAGCAGTCCTCTCACAGGGGGCTTGGATGGCTACACCTTC. It encodes CASSPLTGGLDGYTF.

This clonotype came up many times. J is TRBJ2-2 and V is TRBV12-3 or TRBV12-4; possible D gene TRBD1, 6 bases. The CDR3 consists of 12 residues. Trimming removed 9 bases at V and 6 bases at J, with 11 bases between. As DNA, the CDR3 is TGTGCCAGTACGAAGGGGGCCGGGGAGCTGTTTTTT. Residues: CASTKGAGELFF.